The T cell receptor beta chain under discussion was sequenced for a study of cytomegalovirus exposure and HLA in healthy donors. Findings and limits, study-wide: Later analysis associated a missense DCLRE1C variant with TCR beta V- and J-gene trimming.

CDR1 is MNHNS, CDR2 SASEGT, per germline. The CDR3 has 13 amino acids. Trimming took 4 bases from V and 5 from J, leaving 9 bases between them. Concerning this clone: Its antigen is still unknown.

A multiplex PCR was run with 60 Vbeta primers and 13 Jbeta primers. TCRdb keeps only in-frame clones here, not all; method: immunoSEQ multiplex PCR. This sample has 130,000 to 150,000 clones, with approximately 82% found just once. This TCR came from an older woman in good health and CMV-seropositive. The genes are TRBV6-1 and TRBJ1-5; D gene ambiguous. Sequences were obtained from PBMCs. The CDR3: CASSGFIDQPQHF. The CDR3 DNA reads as TGTGCCAGCAGTGGATTTATAGATCAGCCCCAGCATTTT.